The rows below give T cell receptor beta chains drawn from one sample of a study of metastatic and nonmetastatic thyroid tumors. TCRdb recomputed clones from the PCR reads via MiXCR. The repertoire holds about 25,000 clones, 22% seen once, with 6% to 9.5% in the top ten. What was sequenced was blood. The receptors were gathered from a female donor with papillary thyroid cancer or a benign thyroid nodule (not recorded which). Some clones in this sample may be carry-over from other donors' samples. Each CDR3 is given with its conserved first and last residue. Each record gives: J gene, V gene, clone size, D gene, CDR3 protein, CDR3 DNA. D genes are given only for firm matches. The size of a clone is reported for some rows only, either as once, few or many, or as a class for expanded clones.

>TRBJ2-2|TRBV18|many|.
CASSPGQSTGELFF
TGTGCCAGCTCACCTGGCCAGTCGACCGGGGAGCTGTTTTTT
>TRBJ2-1|TRBV6-1|.|TRBD2
CASIFGLAGVGEKFF
TGTGCCAGCATCTTTGGACTAGCGGGAGTTGGTGAGAAGTTCTTC
>TRBJ2-7|TRBV7-9|many|TRBD2
CASSGTSNYEQYF
TGTGCCAGCAGTGGGACTAGCAACTACGAGCAGTACTTC
>TRBJ2-5|TRBV7-2|many|.
CASSLGGGLETQYF
TGTGCCAGCAGCTTAGGGGGGGGCCTAGAGACCCAGTACTTC
>TRBJ1-5|TRBV18|many|.
CASSPLAGRNQPQHF
TGTGCCAGCTCACCACTAGCGGGCCGCAATCAGCCCCAGCATTTT
>TRBJ1-2|TRBV20-1|many|TRBD1
CSARIPGTGARGYTF
TGCAGTGCTAGAATTCCCGGGACAGGGGCACGGGGCTACACCTTC
>TRBJ2-7|TRBV20-1|medium-sized|.
CSAPLGGSTHEQYF
TGCAGTGCCCCCTTGGGGGGCTCAACCCACGAGCAGTACTTC
>TRBJ2-7|TRBV3-1|many|.
CASSQGATSFEQYF
TGTGCCAGCAGCCAAGGTGCCACTAGTTTCGAGCAGTACTTC
>TRBJ1-6|TRBV4-1|many|.
CASSQDWLANSPLHF
TGCGCCAGCAGCCAAGATTGGCTAGCTAATTCACCCCTCCACTTT
>TRBJ1-6|TRBV4-3|.|.
CASSQVGWSSYNSPLHF
TGCGCCAGCAGCCAAGTTGGTTGGAGCTCCTATAATTCACCCCTCCACTTT
>TRBJ2-7|TRBV24-1|few|TRBD1
CATSGQGFIEQYF
TGTGCCACTAGCGGACAGGGGTTCATCGAGCAGTACTTC
>TRBJ2-7|TRBV20-1|.|.
CSAYEHGGSSDEQYF
TGCAGTGCCTATGAACACGGGGGAAGCTCTGACGAGCAGTACTTC
>TRBJ2-3|TRBV7-8|many|TRBD2
CASSLGGGGTDTQYF
TGTGCCAGCAGCTTAGGGGGGGGAGGCACAGATACGCAGTATTTT
>TRBJ2-1|TRBV10-1|.|.
CARPGRLAGAPSWNEQFF
TGCGCCAGACCCGGCCGTCTAGCTGGAGCTCCCTCGTGGAATGAGCAGTTCTTC
>TRBJ2-5|TRBV5-1|many|.
CASSRTTSGEETQYF
TGCGCCAGCAGCCGAACAACATCAGGGGAAGAGACCCAGTACTTC
>TRBJ2-5|TRBV4-1|many|.
CASSRKASLLGSLKETQYF
TGCGCCAGCAGTCGAAAAGCGTCCCTACTAGGAAGCCTTAAAGAGACCCAGTACTTC
>TRBJ2-5|TRBV9|.|TRBD1
CASSVEDRCQETQYF
TGTGCCAGCAGCGTAGAGGACAGGTGCCAAGAGACCCAGTACTTC
>TRBJ2-1|TRBV24-1|many|TRBD2
CATSDLGSGGTYNEQFF
TGTGCCACCAGTGATTTGGGCAGCGGGGGAACGTACAATGAGCAGTTCTTC
>TRBJ1-1|TRBV20-1|many|.
CSAHGGNTEAFF
TGCAGTGCCCACGGGGGGAACACTGAAGCTTTCTTT
>TRBJ2-2|TRBV5-1|.|TRBD2
CASSFTSGSGELFF
TGCGCCAGCAGCTTTACTAGCGGGAGTGGGGAGCTGTTTTTT
>TRBJ1-4|TRBV6-5|many|.
CASSYADATNEKLFF
TGTGCCAGCAGTTACGCAGACGCAACTAATGAAAAACTGTTTTTT
>TRBJ2-7|TRBV15|once|.
CATSRDWVVGEQDF
TGTGCCACCAGCAGGGACTGGGTGGTGGGGGAGCAGGACTTC
>TRBJ2-1|TRBV20-1|many|TRBD1
CSASYGTGVGLNEQFF
TGCAGTGCGAGCTACGGGACAGGGGTTGGGCTCAATGAGCAGTTCTTC
>TRBJ2-3|TRBV9|once|TRBD2
CASSSGGLAGADTQYF
TGTGCCAGCAGCAGTGGAGGACTAGCGGGAGCCGATACGCAGTATTTT
>TRBJ2-7|TRBV19|medium-sized|.
CASSGQGPQEQYF
TGTGCCAGTAGCGGGCAGGGACCACAGGAGCAGTACTTC
>TRBJ1-2|TRBV11-2|many|TRBD1
CASSLDSGQGARGYTF
TGTGCCAGCAGCTTAGACTCGGGACAGGGGGCAAGAGGCTACACCTTC
>TRBJ2-7|TRBV11-2|many|.
CASSLVLSTGAGYEQYF
TGTGCCAGCAGCTTAGTTCTGTCGACTGGGGCTGGCTACGAGCAGTACTTC
>TRBJ1-2|TRBV20-1|.|.
CSATSTGRGYGYTF
TGCAGTGCTACCTCGACAGGACGGGGCTATGGCTACACCTTC
>TRBJ2-1|TRBV29-1|many|TRBD2
CSVTILAGSYNEQFF
TGCAGCGTAACCATCTTAGCGGGCTCCTACAATGAGCAGTTCTTC
>TRBJ2-7|TRBV20-1|.|TRBD1
CIQLTLDRVDEQYF
TGCATCCAACTGACGTTAGACAGGGTTGACGAGCAGTACTTC
>TRBJ2-3|TRBV6-1|many|.
CASTGHIDTQYF
TGTGCCAGCACGGGCCACATAGATACGCAGTATTTT
>TRBJ1-2|TRBV7-9|many|.
CASSLAGQHEGYTF
TGTGCCAGCAGCTTAGCAGGGCAGCATGAGGGCTACACCTTC
>TRBJ2-1|TRBV11-2|many|.
CASSLVSQGSDEQFF
TGTGCCAGCAGCTTAGTTTCGCAGGGTAGCGATGAGCAGTTCTTC
>TRBJ2-1|TRBV19|many|.
CASHQGRGEQFF
TGTGCCTCCCACCAGGGGCGAGGTGAGCAGTTCTTC
>TRBJ1-6|TRBV7-6|.|.
CASSSTANNSPLHF
TGTGCCAGCAGCTCGACAGCAAATAATTCACCCCTCCACTTT
>TRBJ2-7|TRBV6-2/TRBV6-3|.|.
CASGYSRTWVGEQYF
TGTGCCAGCGGTTACTCGCGGACATGGGTGGGCGAGCAGTACTTC
>TRBJ1-2|TRBV28|few|.
CASRFRTDSNYGYTF
TGTGCCAGCAGATTTAGGACAGACAGCAACTATGGCTACACCTTC
>TRBJ1-1|TRBV4-2|many|.
CASSHGGQDTDSEAFF
TGTGCCAGCAGCCACGGGGGGCAAGATACGGATAGTGAAGCTTTCTTT
>TRBJ2-5|TRBV2|many|.
CAGRALEGETQYF
TGTGCCGGCCGGGCGTTGGAAGGAGAGACCCAGTACTTC
>TRBJ1-5|TRBV6-1|.|TRBD1
CARSEGTERQPQHF
TGTGCCAGGAGTGAAGGGACAGAACGTCAGCCTCAGCATTTT
>TRBJ2-7|TRBV20-1|.|.
CSSRELSGVPFYEQYF
TGCAGTTCTAGAGAACTATCGGGGGTGCCCTTCTACGAGCAGTACTTC
>TRBJ2-7|TRBV2|medium-sized|TRBD2
CASSGGGSYEQYF
TGTGCCAGCTCGGGGGGAGGGAGTTACGAGCAGTACTTC